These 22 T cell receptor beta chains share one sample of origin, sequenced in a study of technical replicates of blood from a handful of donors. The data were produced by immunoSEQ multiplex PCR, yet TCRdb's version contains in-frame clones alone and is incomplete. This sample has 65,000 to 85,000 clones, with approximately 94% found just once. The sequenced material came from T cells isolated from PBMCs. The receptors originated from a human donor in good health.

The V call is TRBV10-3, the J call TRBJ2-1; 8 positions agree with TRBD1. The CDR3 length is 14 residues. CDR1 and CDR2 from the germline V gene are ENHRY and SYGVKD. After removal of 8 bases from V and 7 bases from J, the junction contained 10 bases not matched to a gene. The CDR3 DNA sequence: TGTGCCATCCGCCCAGGGGGCGCCGAGAATGAGCAGTTCTTC. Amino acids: CAIRPGGAENEQFF.

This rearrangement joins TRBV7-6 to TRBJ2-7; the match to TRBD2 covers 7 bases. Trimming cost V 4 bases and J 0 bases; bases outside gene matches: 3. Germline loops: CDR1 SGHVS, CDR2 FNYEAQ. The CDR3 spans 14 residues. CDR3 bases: TGTGCCAGCAGCTCAGCGGGGCCCTCCTACGAGCAGTACTTC. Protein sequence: CASSSAGPSYEQYF. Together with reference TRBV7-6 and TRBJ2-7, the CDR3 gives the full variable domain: GAGVSQSPRYKVTKRGQDVALRCDPISGHVSLYWYRQALGQGPEFLTYFNYEAQQDKSGLPNDRFSAERPEGSISTLTIQRTEQRDSAMYRCASSSAGPSYEQYFGPGTRLTVT.

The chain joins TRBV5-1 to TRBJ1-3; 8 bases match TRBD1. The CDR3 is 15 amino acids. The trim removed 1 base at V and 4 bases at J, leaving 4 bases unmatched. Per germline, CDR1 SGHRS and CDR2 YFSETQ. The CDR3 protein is CASSLTGGEGNTIYF. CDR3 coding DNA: TGCGCCAGCAGCTTGACAGGGGGGGAAGGAAACACCATATATTTT.

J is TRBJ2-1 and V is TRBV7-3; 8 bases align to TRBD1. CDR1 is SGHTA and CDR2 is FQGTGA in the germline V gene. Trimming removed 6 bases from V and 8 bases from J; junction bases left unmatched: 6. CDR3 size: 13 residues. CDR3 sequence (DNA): TGTGCCAGCAGTCAAATACAGGGGGATGAGCAGTTCTTC. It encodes CASSQIQGDEQFF.

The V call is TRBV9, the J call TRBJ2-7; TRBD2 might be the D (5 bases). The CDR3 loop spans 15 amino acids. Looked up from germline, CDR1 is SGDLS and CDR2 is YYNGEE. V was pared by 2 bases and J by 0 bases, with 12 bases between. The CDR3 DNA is TGTGCCAGCAGCGTGGACTTGTCGAGCTCCTACGAGCAGTACTTC. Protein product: CASSVDLSSSYEQYF.

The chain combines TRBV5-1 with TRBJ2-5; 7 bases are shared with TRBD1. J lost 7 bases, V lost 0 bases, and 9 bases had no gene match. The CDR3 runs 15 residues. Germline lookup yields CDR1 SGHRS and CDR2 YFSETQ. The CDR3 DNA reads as TGCGCCAGCAGCTTGGCCCTTTCCGAGGGGGCGACCCAGTACTTC. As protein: CASSLALSEGATQYF. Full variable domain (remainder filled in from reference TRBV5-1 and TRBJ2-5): KAGVTQTPRYLIKTRGQQVTLSCSPISGHRSVSWYQQTPGQGLQFLFEYFSETQRNKGNFPGRFSGRQFSNSRSEMNVSTLELGDSALYLCASSLALSEGATQYFGPGTRLLVL.

The CDR3, as DNA: TGTGCCAGCAGACCCGACAGTTGGTACGAGCAGTACTTC. This gives the protein CASRPDSWYEQYF. The chain employs TRBV6-6 and TRBJ2-7; weak D call: TRBD1 (5 bases). The CDR3 has 13 residues. CDR1 and CDR2 from the germline V gene are MNHNY and SVGAGI (reference sequence). V gave up 6 bases and J gave up 4 bases, with 13 bases separating them.

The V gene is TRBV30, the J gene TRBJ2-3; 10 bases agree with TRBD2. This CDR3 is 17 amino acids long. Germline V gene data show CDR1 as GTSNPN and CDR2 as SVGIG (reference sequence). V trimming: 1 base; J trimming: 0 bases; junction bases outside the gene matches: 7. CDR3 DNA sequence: TGTGCCTGGAGTGAAACTAGCGGGACCTCTAGCACAGATACGCAGTATTTT. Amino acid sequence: CAWSETSGTSSTDTQYF.

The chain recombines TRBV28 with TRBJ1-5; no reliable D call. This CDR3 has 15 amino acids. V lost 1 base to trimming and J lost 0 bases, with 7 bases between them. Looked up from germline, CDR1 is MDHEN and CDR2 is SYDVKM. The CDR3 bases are TGTGCCAGCAGTTTATCACAGTATAGCAATCAGCCCCAGCATTTT. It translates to CASSLSQYSNQPQHF.

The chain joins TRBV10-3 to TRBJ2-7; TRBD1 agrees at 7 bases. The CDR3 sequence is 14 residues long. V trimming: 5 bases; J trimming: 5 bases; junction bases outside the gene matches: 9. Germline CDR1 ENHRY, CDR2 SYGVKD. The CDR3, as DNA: TGTGCCATCAGTCCAGACAGGGCCGCAAACGAGCAGTACTTC. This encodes CAISPDRAANEQYF.

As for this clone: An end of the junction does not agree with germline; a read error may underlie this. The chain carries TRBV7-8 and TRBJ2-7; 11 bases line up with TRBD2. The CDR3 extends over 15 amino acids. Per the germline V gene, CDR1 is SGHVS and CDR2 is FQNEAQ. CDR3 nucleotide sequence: TGTGCCAGCAGTTTAGCGGGAGGGCCCTCCGACGAGCAGTACTTC. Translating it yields CASSLAGGPSDEQYF.

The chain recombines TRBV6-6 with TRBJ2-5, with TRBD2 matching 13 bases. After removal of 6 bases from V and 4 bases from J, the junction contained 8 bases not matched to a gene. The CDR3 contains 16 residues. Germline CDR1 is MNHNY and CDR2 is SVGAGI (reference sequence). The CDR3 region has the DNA TGTGCCAGCAGACAACTAGCGGGAGGGGGATTAGAGACCCAGTACTTC. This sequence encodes CASRQLAGGGLETQYF.

CDR3 sequence: CASSHRQGNTGELFF. The CDR3 coding sequence is TGCGCCAGCAGCCATCGACAGGGAAACACCGGGGAGCTGTTTTTT. The rearrangement joins TRBV4-1 to TRBJ2-2; TRBD1 matches at 7 bases. The V and J ends lost 3 bases and 2 bases, in that order; junction bases with no gene match: 3. The CDR3 runs 15 residues. The germline V gene encodes CDR1 MGHRA and CDR2 YSYEKL.

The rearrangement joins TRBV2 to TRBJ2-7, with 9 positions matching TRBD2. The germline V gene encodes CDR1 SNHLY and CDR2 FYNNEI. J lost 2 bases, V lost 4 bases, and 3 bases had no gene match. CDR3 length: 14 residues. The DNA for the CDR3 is TGTGCCAGCAGTGTACTAGCGGGTGCCTACGAGCAGTACTTC. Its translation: CASSVLAGAYEQYF.

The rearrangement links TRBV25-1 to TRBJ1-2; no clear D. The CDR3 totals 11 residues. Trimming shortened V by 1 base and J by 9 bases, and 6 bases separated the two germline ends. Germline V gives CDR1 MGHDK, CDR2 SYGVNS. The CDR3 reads CASSESESYTF. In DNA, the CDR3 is TGTGCCAGCAGTGAATCCGAGAGCTACACCTTC.

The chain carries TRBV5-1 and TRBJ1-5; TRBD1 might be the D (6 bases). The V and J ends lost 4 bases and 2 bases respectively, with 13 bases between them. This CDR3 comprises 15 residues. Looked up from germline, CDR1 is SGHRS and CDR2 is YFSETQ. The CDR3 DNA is TGCGCCAGCAGCGTCGGGGGGGCAGGCAATCAGCCCCAGCATTTT. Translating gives CASSVGGAGNQPQHF.

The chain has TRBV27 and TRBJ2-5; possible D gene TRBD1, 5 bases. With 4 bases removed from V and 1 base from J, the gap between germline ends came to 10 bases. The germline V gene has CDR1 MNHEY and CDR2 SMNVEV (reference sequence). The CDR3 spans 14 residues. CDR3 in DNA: TGTGCCAGCAGTTGGGCAGGGCCCCAAGAGACCCAGTACTTC. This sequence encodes CASSWAGPQETQYF.

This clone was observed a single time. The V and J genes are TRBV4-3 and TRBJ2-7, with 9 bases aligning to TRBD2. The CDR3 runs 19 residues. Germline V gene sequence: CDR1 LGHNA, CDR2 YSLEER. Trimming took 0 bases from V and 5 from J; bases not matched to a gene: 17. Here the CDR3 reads CASSQDWAGWREGPHEQYF. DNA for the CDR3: TGCGCCAGCAGCCAAGATTGGGCCGGTTGGCGGGAGGGCCCCCACGAGCAGTACTTC.

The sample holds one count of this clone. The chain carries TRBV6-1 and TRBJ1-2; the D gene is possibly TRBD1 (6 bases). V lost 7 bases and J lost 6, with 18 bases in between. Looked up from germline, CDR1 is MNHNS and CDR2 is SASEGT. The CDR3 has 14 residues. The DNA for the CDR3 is TGTGCCAGCAATAAGTGGGGGCAGCGTAATGGCTACACCTTC. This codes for CASNKWGQRNGYTF.

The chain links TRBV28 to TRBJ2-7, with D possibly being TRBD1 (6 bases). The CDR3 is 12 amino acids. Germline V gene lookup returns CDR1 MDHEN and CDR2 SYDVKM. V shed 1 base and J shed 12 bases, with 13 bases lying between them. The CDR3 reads CASSLLLGGTYF. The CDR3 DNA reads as TGTGCCAGCAGTTTATTGCTTGGGGGCACGTACTTC.

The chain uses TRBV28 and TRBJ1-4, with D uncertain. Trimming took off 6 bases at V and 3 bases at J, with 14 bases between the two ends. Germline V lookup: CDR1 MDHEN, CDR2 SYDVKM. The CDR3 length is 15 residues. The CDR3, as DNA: TGTGCCAGCAGCCCCCCCCGGGGAGCTAATGAAAAACTGTTTTTT. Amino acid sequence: CASSPPRGANEKLFF.

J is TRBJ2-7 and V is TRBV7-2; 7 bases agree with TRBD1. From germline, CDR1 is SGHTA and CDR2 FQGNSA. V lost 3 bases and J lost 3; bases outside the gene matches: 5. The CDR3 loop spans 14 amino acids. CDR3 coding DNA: TGTGCCAGCAGCTTGACAGGGTTTTTCTACGAGCAGTACTTC. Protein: CASSLTGFFYEQYF.